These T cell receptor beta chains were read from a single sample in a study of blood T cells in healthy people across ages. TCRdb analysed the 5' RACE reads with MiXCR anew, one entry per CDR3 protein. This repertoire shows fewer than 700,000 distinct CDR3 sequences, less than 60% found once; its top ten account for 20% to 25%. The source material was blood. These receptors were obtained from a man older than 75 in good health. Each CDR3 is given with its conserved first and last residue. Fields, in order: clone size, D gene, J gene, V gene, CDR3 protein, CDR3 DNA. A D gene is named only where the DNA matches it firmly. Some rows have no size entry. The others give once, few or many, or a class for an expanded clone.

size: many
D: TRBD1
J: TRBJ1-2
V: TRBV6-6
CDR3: CAGSYSTGWDSDGYTF
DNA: TGTGCCGGCAGTTACAGTACCGGATGGGACAGCGATGGCTACACCTTC

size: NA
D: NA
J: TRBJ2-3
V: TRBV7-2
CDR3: CASSHTSTDTQYF
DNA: TGTGCCAGCAGCCACACCTCCACAGATACGCAGTATTTT

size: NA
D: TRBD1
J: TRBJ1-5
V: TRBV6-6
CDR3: CASRDRDRGHNQPQHF
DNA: TGTGCCAGCAGGGACCGGGACAGGGGGCACAATCAGCCCCAGCATTTT

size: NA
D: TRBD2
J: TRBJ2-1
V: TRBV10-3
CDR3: CAISGGLGSYNEQFF
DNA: TGTGCCATCAGTGGGGGACTAGGTTCCTACAATGAGCAGTTCTTC

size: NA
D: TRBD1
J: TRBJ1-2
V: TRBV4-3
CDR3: CASSQVGQARGYTF
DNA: TGCGCCAGCAGCCAAGTCGGACAGGCCCGGGGTTACACCTTC

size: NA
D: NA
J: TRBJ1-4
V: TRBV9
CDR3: CASSVKGTRNEKLFF
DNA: TGTGCCAGCAGCGTAAAGGGGACAAGAAATGAAAAACTGTTTTTT

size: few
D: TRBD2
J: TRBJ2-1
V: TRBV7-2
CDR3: CASSLQAGAYNEQFF
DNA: TGTGCCAGCAGCTTACAAGCGGGGGCATACAATGAGCAGTTCTTC

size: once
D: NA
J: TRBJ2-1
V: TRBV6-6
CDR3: CANSFAGHGYDEQFF
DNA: TGTGCCAACAGTTTCGCGGGACACGGATACGATGAGCAGTTCTTC

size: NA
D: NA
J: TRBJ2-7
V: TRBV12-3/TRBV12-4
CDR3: CASSIIMGHKYF
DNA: TGTGCCAGCAGTATTATCATGGGTCACAAGTACTTC

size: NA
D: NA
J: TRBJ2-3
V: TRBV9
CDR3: CADSVEEGDTDTQYF
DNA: TGTGCCGACAGCGTAGAGGAGGGGGACACAGATACGCAGTATTTT

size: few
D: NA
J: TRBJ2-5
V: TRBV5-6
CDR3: CASSQGLETQYF
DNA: TGTGCCAGCAGTCAGGGGTTGGAGACCCAGTACTTC

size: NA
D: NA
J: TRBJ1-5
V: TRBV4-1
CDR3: CASSHEVDQPQHF
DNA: TGCGCCAGCAGCCATGAGGTTGATCAGCCCCAGCATTTT

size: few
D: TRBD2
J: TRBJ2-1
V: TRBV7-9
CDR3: CASTTPGTSGGYNEQFF
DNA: TGTGCCAGCACCACCCCCGGGACTAGCGGGGGTTACAATGAGCAGTTCTTC

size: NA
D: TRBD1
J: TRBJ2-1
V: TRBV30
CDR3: CAGTKDRGKNEQFF
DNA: TGTGCCGGCACCAAGGACAGGGGTAAGAATGAGCAGTTCTTC

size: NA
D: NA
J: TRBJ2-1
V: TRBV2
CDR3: CASSFPRQGSYNEQFF
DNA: TGTGCCAGCAGTTTCCCCCGGCAGGGATCCTACAATGAGCAGTTCTTC

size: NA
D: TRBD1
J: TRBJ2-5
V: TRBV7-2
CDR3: CASSPDRVQETQYF
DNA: TGTGCCAGCAGCCCAGACAGGGTGCAAGAGACCCAGTACTTC